This TCR beta chain was observed in a study of blood T cell repertoires in COVID-19. Germline loops: CDR1 PRHDT, CDR2 FYEKMQ (reference sequence). The CDR3 is 16 residues long. Trimming took off 4 bases at V and 1 base at J, with 14 bases between the two ends. The protocol was immunoSEQ multiplex PCR, while the TCRdb copy is restricted to in-frame clones and leaves out a portion. The sample includes about 85,000 clones, around 88% of them seen just once. This chain uses TRBV13 with TRBJ1-3; the D gene is possibly TRBD1 (5 bases). This TCR was sampled from a man aged 55 to 70 with acute or convalescent COVID-19. Sequencing was performed on peripheral blood. The CDR3: CASSYYSTGSGNTIYF. CDR3 coding DNA: TGTGCCAGCAGCTATTATTCAACAGGATCTGGAAACACCATATATTTT.